The T cell receptor (beta chain) under discussion was sequenced for a study of radiation and T cells in renal cell carcinoma. The time point: baseline pretreatment blood. As to treatment: 15 Gy SBRT to primary tumor, nephrectomy 4 weeks later. Serial blood draws occurred at baseline and 2 and 4 weeks post-SBRT. Libraries were prepared by immunoSEQ multiplex PCR; TCRdb keeps only in-frame clonotypes and omits some of them. The sample yields approximately 140,000 clones, 88% seen once. Turning to this clone: As yet, its antigen is unknown.

CDR1 and CDR2 from the germline V gene are MNHEY and SVGAGI. The length of the CDR3 is 14 residues. V lost 3 bases and J 3 bases, leaving 12 bases between the germline ends. Overall study results and limits: Pretreatment tumor biopsies were lacking, so baseline clonotypes are unknown.

The V call is TRBV6-5, the J call TRBJ2-7, with D perhaps matching TRBD1 or TRBD2 (5 bases each). Sample: blood, taken from a patient whose treatment included radiotherapy and nephrectomy. The receptor was isolated from a woman in her seventies with renal cell carcinoma. The CDR3 loop is CASSYMYGGYEQYF. CDR3 nucleotide sequence: TGTGCCAGCAGTTATATGTATGGGGGCTACGAGCAGTACTTC.